A selection of T cell receptor beta chains follows, all from one sample in a study of cytomegalovirus exposure and HLA in healthy donors. Profiled with immunoSEQ multiplex PCR; TCRdb holds only in-frame clones, not every one. The sample yields around 80,000 clones, approximately 60% seen once. Sequencing was performed on PBMCs. All receptors derive from a male donor in good health and CMV-seropositive. Both conserved end residues are part of each CDR3. A D gene is named only where the DNA matches it firmly. Size is stated for part of the rows, as once, few or many counts, or as a class when the clone is expanded.

D gene	V gene	clone size	J gene	CDR3 protein	CDR3 DNA
NA	TRBV27	few	TRBJ2-7	CASSLDRVIGEQYF	TGTGCCAGCAGTTTAGACCGGGTGATTGGGGAGCAGTACTTC
NA	TRBV9	NA	TRBJ2-6	CASSVGGVYGANVLTF	TGTGCCAGCAGCGTAGGGGGAGTTTATGGGGCCAACGTCCTGACTTTC
TRBD1	TRBV9	NA	TRBJ1-4	CASSTTGTNEKLFF	TGTGCCAGCAGCACGACAGGGACTAATGAAAAACTGTTTTTT
NA	TRBV7-9	NA	TRBJ2-1	CASSLDASSYNEQFF	TGTGCCAGCAGCTTAGACGCGAGCTCCTACAATGAGCAGTTCTTC
NA	TRBV5-4	NA	TRBJ2-1	CASRVFGGNEQFF	TGTGCCAGCAGAGTGTTCGGGGGCAATGAGCAGTTCTTC
NA	TRBV19	NA	TRBJ2-1	CASRITGSGNEQFF	TGTGCCAGTAGGATTACAGGGTCGGGTAATGAGCAGTTCTTC
TRBD2	TRBV14	NA	TRBJ2-1	CASSQDVRKAGGNYNEQFF	TGTGCCAGCAGCCAAGATGTGCGGAAGGCGGGGGGGAACTACAATGAGCAGTTCTTC
NA	TRBV12-5	NA	TRBJ1-2	CASAPDIGSFHGYTF	TGTGCTAGTGCCCCTGACATCGGAAGTTTTCATGGCTACACCTTC
NA	TRBV30	NA	TRBJ2-2	CAWRLEGSNTGELFF	TGTGCCTGGAGACTTGAGGGTTCGAACACCGGGGAGCTGTTTTTT
NA	TRBV7-2	once	TRBJ1-1	CASSLGGAGTEAFF	TGTGCCAGCAGCTTGGGGGGGGCTGGGACTGAAGCTTTCTTT
TRBD2	TRBV7-9	few	TRBJ2-7	CASSPGLAGGFSSSYEQYF	TGTGCCAGCAGCCCGGGACTAGCGGGAGGGTTTTCGAGCTCCTACGAGCAGTACTTC
NA	TRBV28	NA	TRBJ1-2	CASSLNRSYGYTF	TGTGCCAGCAGTTTAAACCGGAGCTATGGCTACACCTTC
NA	TRBV6-5	NA	TRBJ1-6	CASSYENSPLHF	TGTGCCAGCAGTTACGAGAATTCACCCCTCCACTTT
TRBD1	TRBV30	few	TRBJ1-5	CAWSYRGKGNQPQHF	TGTGCCTGGAGTTACAGGGGTAAGGGCAATCAGCCCCAGCATTTT
NA	TRBV4-3	few	TRBJ1-4	CASSQAGGGKKLFF	TGCGCCAGCAGCCAAGCTGGGGGGGGAAAAAAACTGTTTTTT
NA	TRBV11-1	NA	TRBJ2-7	CASSLEGSGSYEQYF	TGTGCCAGCAGCTTAGAAGGGTCAGGGTCCTACGAGCAGTACTTC
TRBD2	TRBV7-9	NA	TRBJ2-1	CASSSSLAGFNEQFF	TGTGCCAGCAGCTCGTCGCTAGCGGGATTTAATGAGCAGTTCTTC
NA	TRBV10-1	NA	TRBJ2-1	CASSEERASYNEQFF	TGCGCCAGCAGTGAGGAGCGGGCCTCCTACAATGAGCAGTTCTTC
TRBD2	TRBV11-3	NA	TRBJ2-5	CASSLGGGQETQYF	TGTGCCAGCAGTCTGGGCGGGGGCCAAGAGACCCAGTACTTC
NA	TRBV30	NA	TRBJ1-1	CAWDQGNTEAFF	TGTGCCTGGGACCAGGGAAACACTGAAGCTTTCTTT
TRBD2	TRBV7-2	NA	TRBJ2-5	CASSLQTSRETQYF	TGTGCCAGCAGCCTCCAGACTAGCCGAGAGACCCAGTACTTC
TRBD1	TRBV5-1	once	TRBJ2-3	CASSLARGNADTQYF	TGCGCCAGCAGCTTGGCCAGGGGGAACGCAGATACGCAGTATTTT
TRBD1	TRBV2	NA	TRBJ2-3	CASSVRQGAPDTQYF	TGTGCCAGCAGTGTCCGGCAGGGGGCACCCGATACGCAGTATTTT
TRBD1	TRBV25-1	NA	TRBJ1-6	CASSESRQGAENSPLHF	TGTGCCAGCAGTGAATCCAGGCAGGGGGCGGAAAATTCACCCCTCCACTTT
NA	TRBV28	NA	TRBJ2-7	CATHRGTDYEQYF	TGTGCCACGCACCGGGGGACAGACTACGAGCAGTACTTC
NA	TRBV10-3	NA	TRBJ1-2	CAISDLVGYTF	TGTGCCATCAGTGACCTAGTAGGCTACACCTTC
TRBD2	TRBV5-1	NA	TRBJ2-5	CASSLRLAGGPGETQYF	TGCGCCAGCAGCTTGCGATTGGCGGGAGGGCCGGGAGAGACCCAGTACTTC
TRBD2	TRBV29-1	NA	TRBJ2-1	CSVEVTSGYNEQFF	TGCAGCGTTGAAGTTACTAGCGGGTACAATGAGCAGTTCTTC
NA	TRBV30	NA	TRBJ2-3	CAWSVGGPSGGDTQYF	TGTGCCTGGAGTGTGGGGGGACCTTCAGGGGGGGATACGCAGTATTTT
TRBD1	TRBV30	NA	TRBJ2-7	CAWSGQGLYEQYF	TGTGCCTGGAGTGGACAGGGTTTGTACGAGCAGTACTTC
TRBD2	TRBV5-4	few	TRBJ2-2	CASSGGLAGGRISGELFF	TGTGCCAGCAGCGGAGGACTAGCGGGGGGGCGGATCTCCGGGGAGCTGTTTTTT
NA	TRBV7-2	once	TRBJ2-5	CASSLAGTQQETQYF	TGTGCCAGCAGCTTAGCTGGGACACAGCAAGAGACCCAGTACTTC
TRBD2	TRBV14	NA	TRBJ2-3	CASSGLAGADTQYF	TGTGCCAGCAGCGGCCTAGCGGGAGCAGATACGCAGTATTTT
NA	TRBV19	NA	TRBJ1-3	CASGVDSGNTIYF	TGTGCCAGCGGGGTCGACTCTGGAAACACCATATATTTT
NA	TRBV30	NA	TRBJ2-7	CAWSGASSFYEQYF	TGTGCCTGGAGTGGGGCATCCTCCTTCTACGAGCAGTACTTC
TRBD1	TRBV30	NA	TRBJ1-2	CAWGSGGNYGYTF	TGTGCCTGGGGTTCAGGGGGCAACTATGGCTACACCTTC
TRBD1	TRBV6-1	NA	TRBJ2-7	CASEGPGGRDEQYF	TGTGCCAGCGAGGGGCCAGGGGGTAGGGACGAGCAGTACTTC
TRBD1	TRBV18	NA	TRBJ1-3	CASSKGQGGGNTIYF	TGTGCCAGCTCAAAGGGACAGGGAGGAGGAAACACCATATATTTT
TRBD1	TRBV5-6	NA	TRBJ1-5	CASSPRQGANQPQHF	TGTGCCAGCAGTCCAAGGCAGGGGGCTAATCAGCCCCAGCATTTT
NA	TRBV7-6	NA	TRBJ1-1	CASSLPGGMNTEAFF	TGTGCCAGCAGCTTACCTGGAGGGATGAACACTGAAGCTTTCTTT
TRBD1	TRBV19	once	TRBJ1-5	CASSGTGGNQPQHF	TGTGCCAGTAGCGGAACAGGGGGCAATCAGCCCCAGCATTTT
TRBD2	TRBV15	NA	TRBJ2-5	CATSRDPSGSETQYF	TGTGCCACCAGCAGAGACCCCAGCGGGAGTGAGACCCAGTACTTC
NA	TRBV14	NA	TRBJ2-1	CASSRGYEQFF	TGTGCCAGCAGCAGGGGGTATGAGCAGTTCTTC
TRBD1	TRBV29-1	NA	TRBJ2-7	CSAQAGTGFPYEQYF	TGCAGCGCCCAAGCCGGGACAGGCTTCCCCTACGAGCAGTACTTC
NA	TRBV28	NA	TRBJ2-2	CASSLSPQGELFF	TGTGCCAGCAGTTTATCCCCGCAGGGGGAGCTGTTTTTT
NA	TRBV28	NA	TRBJ2-1	CASISPGPVDEQFF	TGTGCCAGCATTTCCCCAGGGCCGGTCGATGAGCAGTTCTTC
NA	TRBV5-4	NA	TRBJ2-7	CASSRGGESYEQYF	TGTGCCAGCAGCCGAGGGGGGGAATCCTACGAGCAGTACTTC
NA	TRBV4-1	NA	TRBJ2-7	CASGTGYEQYF	TGCGCCAGCGGAACGGGGTACGAGCAGTACTTC
NA	TRBV7-9	NA	TRBJ1-3	CASSLGNTIYF	TGTGCCAGCAGCCTCGGAAACACCATATATTTT
NA	TRBV4-2	NA	TRBJ2-5	CASSREATRARETQYF	TGTGCCAGCAGCCGAGAGGCGACTAGAGCCCGGGAGACCCAGTACTTC
NA	TRBV5-4	NA	TRBJ1-2	CASSLGQEDNYGYTF	TGTGCCAGCAGCTTGGGACAGGAGGATAACTATGGCTACACCTTC
TRBD1	TRBV7-9	once	TRBJ2-7	CASSFIRDSGSYEQYF	TGTGCCAGCAGCTTTATCCGGGACAGTGGATCCTACGAGCAGTACTTC
TRBD2	TRBV4-1	NA	TRBJ2-1	CASSQAGSGVNEQFF	TGCGCCAGCAGCCAAGCGGGTAGCGGGGTCAATGAGCAGTTCTTC
NA	TRBV5-6	NA	TRBJ1-5	CTSSFSGSSHQPQHF	TGTACCAGCAGCTTTTCTGGCAGTTCCCATCAGCCCCAGCATTTT